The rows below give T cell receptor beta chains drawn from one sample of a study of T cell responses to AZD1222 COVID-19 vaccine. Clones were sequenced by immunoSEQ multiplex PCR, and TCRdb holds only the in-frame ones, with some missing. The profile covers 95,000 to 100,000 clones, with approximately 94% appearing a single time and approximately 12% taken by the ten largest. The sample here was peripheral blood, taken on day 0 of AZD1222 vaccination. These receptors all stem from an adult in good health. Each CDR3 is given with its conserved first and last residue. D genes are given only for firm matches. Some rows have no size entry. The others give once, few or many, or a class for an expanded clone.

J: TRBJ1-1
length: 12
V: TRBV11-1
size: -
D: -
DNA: TGTGCCAGCAGCTTAGTTCCCCACGCAGCTTTCTTT
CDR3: CASSLVPHAAFF

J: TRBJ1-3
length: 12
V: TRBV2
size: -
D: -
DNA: TGTGCCAGCAGGACTTTCGGGAACACCATATATTTT
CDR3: CASRTFGNTIYF

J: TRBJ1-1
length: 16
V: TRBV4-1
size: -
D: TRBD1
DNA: TGCGCCAGCAGCCAAGTCCAGGGGGCAATGAACACTGAAGCTTTCTTT
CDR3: CASSQVQGAMNTEAFF

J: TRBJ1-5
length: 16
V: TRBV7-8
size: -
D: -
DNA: TGTGCCAGCAGCTTAGTGGGGGCGCAGAGCAATCAGCCCCAGCATTTT
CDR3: CASSLVGAQSNQPQHF

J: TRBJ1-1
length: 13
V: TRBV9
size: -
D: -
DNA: TGTGCCAGCAGCGTAAATCTGAACACTGAAGCTTTCTTT
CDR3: CASSVNLNTEAFF

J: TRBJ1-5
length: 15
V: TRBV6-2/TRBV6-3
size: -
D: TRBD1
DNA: TGTGCCAGCAGTTACCGGACAGGGAGCAATCAGCCCCAGCATTTT
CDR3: CASSYRTGSNQPQHF

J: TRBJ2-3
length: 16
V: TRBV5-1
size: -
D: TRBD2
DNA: TGCGCCAGCAGCTGGACTAGCGGGGGGGCATCAGATACGCAGTATTTT
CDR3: CASSWTSGGASDTQYF

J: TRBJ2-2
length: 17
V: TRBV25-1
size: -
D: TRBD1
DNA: TGTGCCAGCAGTGGGGGCCCCGGGACAGCGAACACCGGGGAGCTGTTTTTT
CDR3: CASSGGPGTANTGELFF

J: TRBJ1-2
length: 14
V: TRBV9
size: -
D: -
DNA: TGTGCCAGCAGCGCGGGACATCGAAGTCTGGGCTACACCTTC
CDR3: CASSAGHRSLGYTF

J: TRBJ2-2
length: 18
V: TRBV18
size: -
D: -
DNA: TGTGCCAGCTCACCCAGGGAGTATAGCCGTGGAAACACCGGGGAGCTGTTTTTT
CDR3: CASSPREYSRGNTGELFF

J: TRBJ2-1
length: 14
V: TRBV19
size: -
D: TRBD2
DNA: TGTGCCAGTAGTATCCTAGCGGGTGACAATGAGCAGTTCTTC
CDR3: CASSILAGDNEQFF

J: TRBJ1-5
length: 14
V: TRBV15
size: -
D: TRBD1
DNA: TGTGCCACCAGCAGAGACAGGGGGCGTCAGCCCCAGCATTTT
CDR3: CATSRDRGRQPQHF

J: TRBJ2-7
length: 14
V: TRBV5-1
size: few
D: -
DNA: TGCGCCAGCAGCTTGGCCGGGGGCTCCTACGAGCAGTACTTC
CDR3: CASSLAGGSYEQYF

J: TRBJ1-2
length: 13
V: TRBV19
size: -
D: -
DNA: TGTGCCACTTACACCGGGACGACTTATGGCTACACCTTC
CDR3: CATYTGTTYGYTF

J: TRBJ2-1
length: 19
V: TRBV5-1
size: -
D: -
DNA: TGCGCCAGCAGCTTGGCCGGGGGCCCCGAGTACCGGTCCTACAATGAGCAGTTCTTC
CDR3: CASSLAGGPEYRSYNEQFF

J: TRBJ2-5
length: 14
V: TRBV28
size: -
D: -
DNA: TGTGCCAGCAGTCGACAAACTGCTCAAGAGACCCAGTACTTC
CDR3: CASSRQTAQETQYF

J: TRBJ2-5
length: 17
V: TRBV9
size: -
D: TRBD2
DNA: TGTGCCAGCAGCGTAGCCCTAGCGGGGGGGGTACAAGAGACCCAGTACTTC
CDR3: CASSVALAGGVQETQYF

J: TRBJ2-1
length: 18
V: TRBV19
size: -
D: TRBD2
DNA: TGTGCCAGTAGTATAGAACTAGCGGGAGGGCCCTCCTACAATGAGCAGTTCTTC
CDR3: CASSIELAGGPSYNEQFF

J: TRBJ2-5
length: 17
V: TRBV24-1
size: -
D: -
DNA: TGTGCCACCAGTGCCCCCGTATGGGGGAGCTCCCAAGAGACCCAGTACTTC
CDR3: CATSAPVWGSSQETQYF

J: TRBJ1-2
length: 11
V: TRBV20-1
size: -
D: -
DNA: TGCAGTGCTAGTGATGACTATGGCTACACCTTC
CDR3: CSASDDYGYTF

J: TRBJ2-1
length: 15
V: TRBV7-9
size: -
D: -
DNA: TGTGCCAGCAGCTTAAAGGGGCGGACAGCCAATGAGCAGTTCTTC
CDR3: CASSLKGRTANEQFF

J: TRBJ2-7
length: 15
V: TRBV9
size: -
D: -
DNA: TGTGCCAGCAGCGAAACAGGGACCGGCTCCTACGAGCAGTACTTC
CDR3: CASSETGTGSYEQYF

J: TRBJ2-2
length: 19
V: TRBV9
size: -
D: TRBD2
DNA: TGTGCCAGCAGCCCCCGACTAGCGGGAGGGCCAGGGAACACCGGGGAGCTGTTTTTT
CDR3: CASSPRLAGGPGNTGELFF

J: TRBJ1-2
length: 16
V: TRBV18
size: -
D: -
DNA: TGTGCCAGCTCACCACCGAACCCAACCTTGACAGAAGGCTACACCTTC
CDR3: CASSPPNPTLTEGYTF

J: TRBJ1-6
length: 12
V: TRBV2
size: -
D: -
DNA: TGTGCCAGCAGTACAGATAATTCACCCCTCCACTTT
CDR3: CASSTDNSPLHF

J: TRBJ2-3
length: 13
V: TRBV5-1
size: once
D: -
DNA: TGCGCCAGCAGCGCCGGCTTCACAGATACGCAGTATTTT
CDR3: CASSAGFTDTQYF

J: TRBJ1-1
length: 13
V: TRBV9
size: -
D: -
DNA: TGTGCCAGCAGCGTCGACAGTATCGCTGAAGCTTTCTTT
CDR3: CASSVDSIAEAFF

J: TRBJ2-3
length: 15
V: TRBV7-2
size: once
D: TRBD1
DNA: TGTGCCAGCAGCTTGATGGGACAGGGGTTAGATACGCAGTATTTT
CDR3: CASSLMGQGLDTQYF

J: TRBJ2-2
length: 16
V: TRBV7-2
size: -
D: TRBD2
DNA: TGTGCCAGCAGCTTAGCTAGCGGGAGGGGCACCGGGGAGCTGTTTTTT
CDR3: CASSLASGRGTGELFF

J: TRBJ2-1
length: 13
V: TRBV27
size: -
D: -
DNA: TGTGCCAGCAGACTCCGGGCAGCAGGTGAGCAGTTCTTC
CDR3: CASRLRAAGEQFF

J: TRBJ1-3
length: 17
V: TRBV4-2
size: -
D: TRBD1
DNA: TGTGCCAGCAGCCAAGCCCTGGACAGGGACCCTGGAAACACCATATATTTT
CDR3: CASSQALDRDPGNTIYF

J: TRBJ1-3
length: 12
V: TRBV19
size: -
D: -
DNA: TGTGCCACCACAAGCTCTGGAAACACCATATATTTT
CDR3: CATTSSGNTIYF

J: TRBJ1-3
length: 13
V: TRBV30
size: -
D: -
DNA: TGTGCCTGGAGTGTAACGCTAGGAAACACCATATATTTT
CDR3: CAWSVTLGNTIYF

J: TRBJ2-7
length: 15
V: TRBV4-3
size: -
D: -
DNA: TGCGCCAGCAGCCAAGAATGGCGGCGCTTGAACGAGCAGTACTTC
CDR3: CASSQEWRRLNEQYF

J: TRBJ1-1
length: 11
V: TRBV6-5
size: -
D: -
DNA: TGTGCCAGCAGCTCCGGGACAGAAGCTTTCTTT
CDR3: CASSSGTEAFF

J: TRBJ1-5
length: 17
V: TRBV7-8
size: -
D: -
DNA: TGTGCCAGCAGCCCTCGTAGGGGCACAGGGAACCCAGGGCCCCAGCATTTT
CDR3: CASSPRRGTGNPGPQHF

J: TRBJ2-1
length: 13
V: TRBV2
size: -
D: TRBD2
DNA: TGTGCCAGCACCGGGCTAGCGGGCAATGAGCAGTTCTTC
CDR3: CASTGLAGNEQFF

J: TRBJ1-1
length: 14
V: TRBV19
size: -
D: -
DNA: TGTGCCAGTAGTATTGTTGGGGGCGACACTGAAGCTTTCTTT
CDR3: CASSIVGGDTEAFF

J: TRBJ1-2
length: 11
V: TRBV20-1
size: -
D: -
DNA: TGCAGTGCTCCGGGGCTTTATGGCTACACCTTC
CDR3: CSAPGLYGYTF

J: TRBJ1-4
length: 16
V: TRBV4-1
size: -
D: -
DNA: TGCGCCAGCAGCCTCGGGGCAGCCACAACTAATGAAAAACTGTTTTTT
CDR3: CASSLGAATTNEKLFF

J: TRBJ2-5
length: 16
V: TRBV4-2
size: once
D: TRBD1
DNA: TGTGCCAGCAGCCAAGGGGACAGGGGAGACCAAGAGACCCAGTACTTC
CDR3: CASSQGDRGDQETQYF

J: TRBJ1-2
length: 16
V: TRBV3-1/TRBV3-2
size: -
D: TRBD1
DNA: TGTGCCAGCAGTCAGACAGGGGCCGGTCGCTCTTCTGGCTACACCTTC
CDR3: CASSQTGAGRSSGYTF

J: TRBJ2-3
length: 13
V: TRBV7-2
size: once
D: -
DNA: TGTGCCAGCAGCTTAAACCTAGGTAATGCGCAGTATTTT
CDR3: CASSLNLGNAQYF

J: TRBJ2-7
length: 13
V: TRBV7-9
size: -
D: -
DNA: TGTGCCAGCAGCTTTGGGGTTCGTTACGAGCAGTACTTC
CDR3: CASSFGVRYEQYF

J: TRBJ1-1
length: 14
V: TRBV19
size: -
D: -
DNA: TGTGCCAGTAGGGAAGGGTCTCTAAACACTGAAGCTTTCTTT
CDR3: CASREGSLNTEAFF

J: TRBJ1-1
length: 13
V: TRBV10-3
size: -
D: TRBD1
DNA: TGTGCCATCAGTGAGTCACAGGGGGATGAAGCTTTCTTT
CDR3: CAISESQGDEAFF

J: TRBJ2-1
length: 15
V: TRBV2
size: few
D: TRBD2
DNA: TGTGCCAGCAGTGCCTCGACTAGCGGCTACAATGAGCAGTTCTTC
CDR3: CASSASTSGYNEQFF

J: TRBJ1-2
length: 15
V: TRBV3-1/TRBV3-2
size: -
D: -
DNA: TGTGCCAGCAGCCTCTTCAGGGGAGGGGATGATGGCTACACCTTC
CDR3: CASSLFRGGDDGYTF

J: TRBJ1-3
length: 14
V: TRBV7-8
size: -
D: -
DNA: TGTGCCAGCAGCCGAGAAACCTCTGGAAACACCATATATTTT
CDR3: CASSRETSGNTIYF

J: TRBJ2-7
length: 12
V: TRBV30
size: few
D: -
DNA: TGTGCCTGGATAGGGAATGGGCACGAGCAGTACTTC
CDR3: CAWIGNGHEQYF

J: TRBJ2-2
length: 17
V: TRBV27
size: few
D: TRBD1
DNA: TGTGCCAGCAGTTTATCGAGGGACAGGAGGGTCGGTGGGGAGCTGTTTTTT
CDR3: CASSLSRDRRVGGELFF

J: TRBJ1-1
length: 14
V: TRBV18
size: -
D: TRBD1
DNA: TGTGCCAGCTCCGCCGAGGGACAGACCTATGAAGCTTTCTTT
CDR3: CASSAEGQTYEAFF

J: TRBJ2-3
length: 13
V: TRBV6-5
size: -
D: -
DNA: TGTGCCAGCAGTTACTCAACGGGAGATACGCAGTATTTT
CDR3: CASSYSTGDTQYF

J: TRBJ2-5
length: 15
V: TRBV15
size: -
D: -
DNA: TGTGCCACCAGCAGAGATCGCAGGGAGCAAGAGACCCAGTACTTC
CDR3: CATSRDRREQETQYF

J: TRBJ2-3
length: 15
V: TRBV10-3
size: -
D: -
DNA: TGTGCCATCAAGAGTAGGGGGATAGTGAAAGATACGCAGTATTTT
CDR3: CAIKSRGIVKDTQYF

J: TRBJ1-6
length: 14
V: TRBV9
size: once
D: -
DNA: TGTGCCAGCAGCCCCGTTGGGGGTAATTCACCCCTCCACTTT
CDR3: CASSPVGGNSPLHF

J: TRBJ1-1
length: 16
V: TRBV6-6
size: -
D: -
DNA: TGTGCCAGCAGTTACTCGAACAGAGTAAGGAGTTTGGAAGCTTTCTTT
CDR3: CASSYSNRVRSLEAFF

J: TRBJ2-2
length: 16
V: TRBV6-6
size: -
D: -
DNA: TGTGCCAGCACCGAGGGAAGGGTGACGAACACCGGGGAGCTGTTTTTT
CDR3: CASTEGRVTNTGELFF

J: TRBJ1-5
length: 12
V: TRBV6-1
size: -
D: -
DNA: TGTGCCAGCAGTGAAGCCCAACAGCCCCAGCATTTT
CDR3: CASSEAQQPQHF